This T cell receptor beta chain was recorded in a study of T cells expressing NK-cell markers. General study results and limits: Dominant NKG2C+ clonotypes accounted for about 1.0-8% of CD8+ T cells in about 6 donors.

TCRdb re-called the 5' RACE reads; every CDR3 protein appears as one record, without DNA. Here the sample table reports some 390,000 distinct CDR3 sequences. CDR1 MGHRA and CDR2 YSYEKL come from the germline V gene. The CDR3 runs to 15 residues. Notes on this clonotype: Its antigen is not known.

The sample comprised blood T cells: a sorted CD56 or NKG2C T cell subset, CD4+ or CD8+ T cells, or bulk PBMC T cells (not recorded which). The genes are TRBV4-1 and TRBJ1-1; the TRBD1 assignment by TCRdb is unverifiable without DNA. The receptor comes from a woman in her fifties or sixties in good health. The CDR3 region is CASSHPRGLRTEAFF.